These 14 T cell receptor beta chains were sequenced from one sample in a study of response to subunit inactivated influenza vaccine. MiXCR, run by TCRdb on the RT-PCR reads, gives a single entry per CDR3 protein. The sample holds roughly 190,000 distinct CDR3 sequences, around 15% seen once. The sequences come from CD8+ T cells sorted from PBMCs, collected about 5 days after vaccination. These receptors came from a man aged 50-59 years who received an inactivated influenza vaccine.

This clonotype was counted between two and nine times. The chain recombines TRBV7-9 with TRBJ2-7; no firm D call. This CDR3 is 15 amino acids long. The germline CDR1 and CDR2 sequences are SEHNR and FQNEAQ (reference sequence). Trimming took off 0 bases at V and 2 bases at J, with 11 bases between the two ends. The CDR3 region is CASSLASSWTYEQYF. The CDR3 DNA reads TGTGCCAGCAGCTTAGCGTCGTCTTGGACCTACGAGCAGTACTTC. Full variable domain (rest looked up from reference TRBV7-9 and TRBJ2-7): DTGVSQNPRHKITKRGQNVTFRCDPISEHNRLYWYRQTLGQGPEFLTYFQNEAQLEKSRLLSDRFSAERPKGSFSTLEIQRTEQGDSAMYLCASSLASSWTYEQYFGPGTRLTVT.

This clonotype has a count of ten or more. The chain carries TRBV15 and TRBJ1-1; D gene uncertain. Germline V gene data show CDR1 as LNHNV and CDR2 as YYDKDF (reference sequence). Trimming took 5 bases from V and 5 from J, leaving 12 bases between them. This CDR3 has 13 residues. CDR3 region: CATSAWIGTEAFF. CDR3 nucleotides: TGTGCCACCAGCGCCTGGATCGGGACTGAAGCTTTCTTT.

This rearrangement joins TRBV7-9 to TRBJ1-2, with D uncertain. Germline values: CDR1 SEHNR, CDR2 FQNEAQ (reference sequence). This CDR3 is 12 amino acids long. V lost 4 bases and J 6 bases, leaving 9 bases between the germline ends. The CDR3 DNA is TGTGCCAGCAGCTATGACGAGAATGGCTACACCTTC. It specifies CASSYDENGYTF.

The V gene is TRBV4-1, the J gene TRBJ2-1, with 10 positions matching TRBD2. Germline lookup yields CDR1 MGHRA and CDR2 YSYEKL. The CDR3 has 15 residues. V gave up 0 bases and J gave up 9 bases; unmatched junction bases: 5. The CDR3 region has the DNA TGCGCCAGCAGCCAAGATGGTGCTAGCGGGGGTGAGCAGTTCTTC. It specifies CASSQDGASGGEQFF.

Only a few counts were recorded for this clonotype. The genes are TRBV3-1 and TRBJ2-7, with D unclear. V was shortened by 0 bases and J by 9 bases, with 15 bases between the two germline ends. The CDR3 spans 14 residues. In germline, CDR1 is LGHDT, CDR2 YNNKEL (reference sequence). Written as DNA, the CDR3 is TGTGCCAGCAGCCAAGAAGGAGCAGCGTTGGGGCAGTACTTC. It specifies CASSQEGAALGQYF.

This clonotype was seen more than once but under ten times. The rearrangement uses TRBV27 and TRBJ2-3, with D possibly being TRBD2 (5 bases). The germline gives CDR1 MNHEY, CDR2 SMNVEV (reference sequence). The CDR3 contains 13 residues. Trimming pared 8 bases from V and 0 bases from J, leaving 9 bases between. The CDR3 spells CASLAASTDTQYF. The DNA of the CDR3 is TGTGCCAGCCTAGCCGCCAGCACAGATACGCAGTATTTT.

This chain joins TRBV7-9 and TRBJ2-7; TRBD2 aligns across 7 bases. CDR1 SEHNR and CDR2 FQNEAQ come from the germline V gene (reference sequence). J gave up 1 base and V 5 bases, and 11 bases lay outside the gene matches. The CDR3 contains 16 residues. CDR3: CASSIGGGLTSYEQYF. The CDR3, as DNA: TGTGCCAGCAGCATCGGGGGAGGGCTTACGTCCTACGAGCAGTACTTC.

The chain is built from TRBV3-1 and TRBJ2-5; TRBD1 might be the D (6 bases). CDR3 length: 17 residues. V shed 0 bases and J shed 0 bases, with 14 bases lying between them. Per germline, CDR1 LGHDT and CDR2 YNNKEL (reference sequence). Here the CDR3 DNA reads TGTGCCAGCAGCCAAGATTTCACAGGGCTGTACCAAGAGACCCAGTACTTC. Protein product: CASSQDFTGLYQETQYF.

This clonotype was seen ten or more times. The V gene is TRBV7-9, the J gene TRBJ1-2; 7 bases match TRBD1. The V gene's germline CDR1 is SEHNR and CDR2 FQNEAQ (reference sequence). Trimming cost V 5 bases and J 5 bases; bases outside gene matches: 8. The CDR3 consists of 14 residues. In nucleotides, the CDR3 is TGTGCCAGCAGCAGTTCCGGGACAGCTTATGGCTACACCTTC. This translates into CASSSSGTAYGYTF. The full variable domain, completed using reference TRBV7-9 and TRBJ1-2, is DTGVSQNPRHKITKRGQNVTFRCDPISEHNRLYWYRQTLGQGPEFLTYFQNEAQLEKSRLLSDRFSAERPKGSFSTLEIQRTEQGDSAMYLCASSSSGTAYGYTFGSGTRLTVV.

This clonotype was picked up a small number of times. This rearrangement joins TRBV7-9 to TRBJ2-2; a weak D match, TRBD1 (5 bases). CDR1 is SEHNR and CDR2 is FQNEAQ in the germline V gene (reference sequence). The CDR3 contains 17 residues. Trimming cost V 2 bases and J 2 bases, with 15 bases left between them. The CDR3 here is CASSLPPGKLNTGELFF. The CDR3 region has the DNA TGTGCCAGCAGCTTACCCCCAGGGAAACTCAACACCGGGGAGCTGTTTTTT.

The CDR3 sequence: CSAVDQGETQYF. The CDR3 DNA reads as TGCAGTGCTGTCGACCAGGGTGAGACCCAGTACTTC. The rearrangement uses TRBV20-1 and TRBJ2-5, with TRBD1 as a possible D gene (5 bases). The V gene's germline CDR1 is DFQATT and CDR2 SNEGSKA (reference sequence). Trimming shortened V by 5 bases and J by 5 bases, and 12 bases separated the two germline ends. The CDR3 length is 12 residues.

The V and J genes are TRBV20-1 and TRBJ2-1; TRBD2 matches at 13 bases. The trim removed 3 bases at V and 5 bases at J, leaving 7 bases unmatched. Germline V gene lookup returns CDR1 DFQATT and CDR2 SNEGSKA (reference sequence). This CDR3 region has 16 residues. As DNA, the CDR3 is TGCAGTGCTAGTCCGGGACTAGCGGGAATTAACAATGAGCAGTTCTTC. This sequence encodes CSASPGLAGINNEQFF.

The CDR3 sequence is CASSVGDSYSYEQYF. CDR3 DNA: TGTGCCAGCAGCGTAGGCGACAGCTACTCCTACGAGCAGTACTTC. The rearrangement uses TRBV9 and TRBJ2-7; D possibly corresponds to TRBD1 (5 bases). The V gene lost 0 bases and the J gene lost 0 bases, with 10 bases spanning the gap. The CDR3 has 15 residues. Germline CDR1 SGDLS, CDR2 YYNGEE.

This chain joins TRBV7-9 and TRBJ2-3; TRBD2 matches 7 bases. CDR3 length equals 16 residues. Germline lookup yields CDR1 SEHNR and CDR2 FQNEAQ (reference sequence). V trimming: 0 bases; J trimming: 3 bases; junction bases outside the gene matches: 6. DNA for the CDR3: TGTGCCAGCAGCTTAGCGCCTCGGGAGGTGACAGATACGCAGTATTTT. It translates to CASSLAPREVTDTQYF.